A selection of T cell receptor beta chains follows, all from one sample in a study of T cells in Graves' hyperthyroidism and ophthalmopathy. TCRdb processed the multiplex PCR reads anew with MiXCR; each CDR3 protein has one entry. The repertoire holds some 580,000 distinct CDR3 sequences, with approximately 15% as singletons. The sequencing sample was made of blood. Receptor source: a woman aged 35 to 49 with Graves' ophthalmopathy. The CDR3 runs from the conserved cysteine through the conserved F or W. D genes are given only for firm matches. The size entry is marked missing in some rows and otherwise reads once, few, many or a size class.

>TRBJ2-7|TRBV7-9|.|many
CASSLRSEYEQYF
TGTGCCAGCAGCTTAAGGTCAGAGTACGAGCAGTACTTC
>TRBJ2-1|TRBV9|TRBD1|few
CASSRQGADEQFF
TGTGCCAGCAGCCGACAGGGGGCGGATGAGCAGTTCTTC
>TRBJ2-7|TRBV13|TRBD1|many
CASSSDRVRLYEQYF
TGTGCCAGCAGCTCTGACAGGGTTCGTCTCTACGAGCAGTACTTC
>TRBJ1-5|TRBV20-1|.|many
CSATDGNQPQHF
TGCAGTGCAACGGACGGAAATCAGCCCCAGCATTTT
>TRBJ1-5|TRBV6-1|.|.
CASTRAGGYNQPQHF
TGTGCCAGCACTAGAGCCGGGGGGTACAATCAGCCCCAGCATTTT
>TRBJ2-3|TRBV11-2|TRBD2|few
CASSAGSGSKTDTQYF
TGTGCCAGCAGTGCCGGTAGCGGGAGTAAAACAGATACGCAGTATTTT
>TRBJ2-6|TRBV19|.|many
CASNSGANVLTF
TGTGCCAGCAACTCTGGGGCCAACGTCCTGACTTTC
>TRBJ2-5|TRBV18|.|many
CASSPPSSRETQYF
TGTGCCAGCTCACCGCCCAGCTCCCGAGAGACCCAGTACTTC
>TRBJ2-3|TRBV12-3/TRBV12-4|TRBD1|.
CASSLAIAGGSGADTQYF
TGTGCCAGCAGTTTAGCGATAGCAGGGGGAAGTGGTGCAGATACGCAGTATTTT
>TRBJ1-5|TRBV2|TRBD1|many
CASSDVDREVQPQHF
TGTGCCAGCAGTGATGTCGACAGGGAAGTTCAGCCCCAGCATTTT
>TRBJ1-2|TRBV7-8|.|many
CASSLAVTDGYTF
TGTGCCAGCAGCTTAGCGGTGACAGATGGCTACACCTTC
>TRBJ2-7|TRBV20-1|TRBD1|many
CSAQGDRTYEQYF
TGCAGTGCTCAAGGGGACAGAACCTACGAGCAGTACTTC
>TRBJ2-3|TRBV27|.|many
CASSSPGYTQYF
TGTGCCAGCAGTTCCCCAGGCTATACGCAGTATTTT
>TRBJ2-3|TRBV12-3/TRBV12-4|TRBD2|many
CASSLSASGGSDTQYF
TGTGCCAGCAGTTTATCGGCTAGCGGGGGCTCAGATACGCAGTATTTT
>TRBJ1-3|TRBV20-1|.|.
CSARGGNTIYF
TGCAGTGCTAGAGGTGGAAACACCATATATTTT
>TRBJ1-5|TRBV7-2|.|few
CASSLALNQPQHF
TGTGCCAGCAGCTTAGCCCTCAATCAGCCCCAGCATTTT
>TRBJ1-5|TRBV4-1|.|.
CASSQELPNQPQHF
TGCGCCAGCAGCCAAGAATTGCCGAATCAGCCCCAGCATTTT
>TRBJ2-1|TRBV7-3|.|few
CASSSPGLPEQFF
TGTGCCAGCAGCTCACCAGGACTACCCGAGCAGTTCTTC
>TRBJ2-1|TRBV7-8|TRBD2|few
CASSLGVSSGGSGPYNEQFF
TGTGCCAGCAGCTTAGGAGTTTCTAGCGGGGGGTCGGGGCCCTACAATGAGCAGTTCTTC
>TRBJ2-7|TRBV2|TRBD2|few
CASKKTGGTSGYEQYF
TGTGCCAGCAAAAAGACGGGAGGGACTAGCGGATACGAGCAGTACTTC
>TRBJ2-1|TRBV9|TRBD1|many
CASSTRTGGDEQFF
TGTGCCAGCAGCACCAGGACAGGGGGCGATGAGCAGTTCTTC
>TRBJ2-3|TRBV12-3/TRBV12-4|TRBD2|.
CASKLLLAGSTDTQYF
TGTGCCAGCAAACTACTACTAGCGGGAAGCACAGATACGCAGTATTTT
>TRBJ1-1|TRBV29-1|.|.
CSVSRWMNTEAFF
TGCAGCGTTTCTAGATGGATGAACACTGAAGCTTTCTTT
>TRBJ2-5|TRBV6-1|.|many
CASSEADVGRETQYF
TGTGCCAGCAGTGAAGCGGACGTGGGCCGGGAGACCCAGTACTTC
>TRBJ2-5|TRBV7-8|TRBD1|many
CASSWRTGGSEETQYF
TGTGCCAGCAGCTGGAGGACAGGGGGATCTGAGGAGACCCAGTACTTC
>TRBJ2-1|TRBV5-8|.|.
CASSLVGARNEQFF
TGTGCCAGCAGCTTAGTAGGGGCCCGGAATGAGCAGTTCTTC
>TRBJ1-1|TRBV2|.|few
CASRPAANTEAFF
TGTGCCAGCAGGCCCGCGGCGAACACTGAAGCTTTCTTT
>TRBJ2-5|TRBV5-1|.|.
CASSHYSSAETQYF
TGCGCCAGCAGCCACTACTCTAGCGCGGAGACCCAGTACTTC
>TRBJ2-4|TRBV11-2|.|few
CASSPLRERNIQYF
TGTGCCAGCAGCCCACTCAGGGAGAGGAACATTCAGTACTTC
>TRBJ2-3|TRBV12-3/TRBV12-4|TRBD2|many
CASSHLGGDTQYF
TGTGCCAGCAGCCACCTGGGGGGGGATACGCAGTATTTT
>TRBJ2-7|TRBV2|.|many
CASSELYEQYF
TGTGCCAGCAGTGAATTGTACGAGCAGTACTTC
>TRBJ2-1|TRBV5-1|.|many
CASSPPTQYNEQFF
TGCGCCAGCAGCCCCCCGACTCAATACAATGAGCAGTTCTTC
>TRBJ2-1|TRBV7-9|TRBD2|many
CASSPSGSYNEQFF
TGTGCCAGCAGCCCTAGCGGGAGTTACAATGAGCAGTTCTTC
>TRBJ1-2|TRBV2|TRBD1|.
CASSGTSGTGVNYGYTF
TGTGCCAGCAGTGGAACTAGCGGGACAGGAGTTAACTATGGCTACACCTTC
>TRBJ2-1|TRBV2|TRBD2|many
CASSVGLAVSYNEQFF
TGTGCCAGCAGTGTAGGGCTAGCGGTCTCCTACAATGAGCAGTTCTTC
>TRBJ2-5|TRBV5-4|TRBD2|.
CASSLGTSGGQVQETQYF
TGTGCCAGCAGCTTGGGGACTAGCGGGGGGCAGGTGCAGGAGACCCAGTACTTC
>TRBJ2-3|TRBV5-1|.|many
CASSTTPGLNTDTQYF
TGCGCCAGCAGCACGACACCGGGACTCAACACAGATACGCAGTATTTT
>TRBJ2-2|TRBV6-1|.|few
CASRTPATGELFF
TGTGCCAGCAGAACACCGGCCACCGGGGAGCTGTTTTTT
>TRBJ2-4|TRBV12-3/TRBV12-4|.|.
CASSLGRAKNIQYF
TGTGCCAGCAGTCTGGGCAGGGCCAAAAACATTCAGTACTTC
>TRBJ2-3|TRBV2|.|many
CASRIQGYSSHTQYF
TGTGCCAGCAGGATACAGGGCTATAGCTCCCATACGCAGTATTTT
>TRBJ2-3|TRBV5-8|TRBD1|few
CASSLALQGQGPQYF
TGTGCCAGCAGCTTGGCCCTACAGGGACAGGGCCCGCAGTATTTT
>TRBJ1-2|TRBV20-1|.|many
CSARNYGYTF
TGCAGTGCTAGAAACTATGGCTACACCTTC
>TRBJ1-1|TRBV29-1|.|few
CSVALVLNAEAFF
TGCAGCGTTGCGTTGGTGCTCAACGCTGAAGCTTTCTTT
>TRBJ2-5|TRBV2|.|many
CASSEVRRSGDGETQYF
TGTGCCAGCAGTGAAGTTCGGCGTTCAGGGGATGGGGAGACCCAGTACTTC
>TRBJ2-7|TRBV6-5|.|many
CASSYSRGQNYEQYF
TGTGCCAGCAGTTACTCACGGGGGCAGAACTACGAGCAGTACTTC
>TRBJ1-1|TRBV5-8|.|many
CASSLDSGTTAFF
TGTGCCAGCAGCTTGGACAGCGGGACCACGGCTTTCTTT
>TRBJ2-3|TRBV27|.|few
CASSRDGTGSDTQYF
TGTGCCAGCAGTCGTGACGGGACGGGCTCAGATACGCAGTATTTT
>TRBJ1-2|TRBV29-1|TRBD1|.
CSVGTGQSYGYTF
TGCAGCGTGGGGACAGGGCAAAGCTATGGCTACACCTTC
>TRBJ1-2|TRBV11-2|.|few
CASSSLPNYGYTF
TGTGCCAGCAGCTCCCTGCCCAACTATGGCTACACCTTC
>TRBJ1-2|TRBV6-6|.|few
CASSYSMSGGGYGYTF
TGTGCCAGCAGTTACTCGATGTCCGGGGGCGGCTATGGCTACACCTTC